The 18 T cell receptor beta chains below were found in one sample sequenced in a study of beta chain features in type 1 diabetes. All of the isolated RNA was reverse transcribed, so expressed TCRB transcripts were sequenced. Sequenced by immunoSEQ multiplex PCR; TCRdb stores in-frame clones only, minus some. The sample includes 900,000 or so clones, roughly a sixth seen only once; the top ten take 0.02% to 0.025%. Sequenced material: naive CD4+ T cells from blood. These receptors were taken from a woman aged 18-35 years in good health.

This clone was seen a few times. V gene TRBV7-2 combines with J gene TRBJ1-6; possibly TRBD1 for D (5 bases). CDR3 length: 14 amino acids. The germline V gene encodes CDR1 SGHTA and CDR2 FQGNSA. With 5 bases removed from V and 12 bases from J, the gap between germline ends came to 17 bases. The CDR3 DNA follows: TGTGCCAGCAGCCCCTACAGAAGCAGGGTACCCCTCCACTTT. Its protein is CASSPYRSRVPLHF. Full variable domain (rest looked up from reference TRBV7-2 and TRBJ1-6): GAGVSQSPSNKVTEKGKDVELRCDPISGHTALYWYRQSLGQGLEFLIYFQGNSAPDKSGLPSDRFSAERTGGSVSTLTIQRTQQEDSAVYLCASSPYRSRVPLHFGNGTRLTVT.

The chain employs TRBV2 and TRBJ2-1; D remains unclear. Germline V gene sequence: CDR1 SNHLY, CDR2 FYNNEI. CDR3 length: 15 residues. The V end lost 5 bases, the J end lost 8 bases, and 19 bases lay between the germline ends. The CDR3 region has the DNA TGTGCCAGCAGTTACCTCCGGGCCCACCTCGATGAGCAGTTCTTC. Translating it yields CASSYLRAHLDEQFF.

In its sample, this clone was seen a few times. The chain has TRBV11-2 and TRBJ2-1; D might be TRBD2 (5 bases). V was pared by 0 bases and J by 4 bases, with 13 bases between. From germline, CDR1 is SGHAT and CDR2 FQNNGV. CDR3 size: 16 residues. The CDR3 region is CASSLESRAAYNEQFF. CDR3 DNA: TGTGCCAGCAGCTTAGAGAGTAGAGCGGCATACAATGAGCAGTTCTTC.

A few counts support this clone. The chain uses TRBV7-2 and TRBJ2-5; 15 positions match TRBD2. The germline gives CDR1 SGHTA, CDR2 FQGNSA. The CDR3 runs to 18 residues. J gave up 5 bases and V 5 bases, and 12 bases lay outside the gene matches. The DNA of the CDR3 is TGTGCCAGCAGCCCGGGGTGGACTAGCGGGAGGGCCTCGGAGACCCAGTACTTC. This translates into CASSPGWTSGRASETQYF.

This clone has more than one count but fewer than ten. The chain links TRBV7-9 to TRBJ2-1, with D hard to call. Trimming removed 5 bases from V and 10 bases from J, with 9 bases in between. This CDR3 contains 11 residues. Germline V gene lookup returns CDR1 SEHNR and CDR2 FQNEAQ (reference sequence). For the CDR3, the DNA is TGTGCCAGCAGCCTACTGGCGGAGCAGTTCTTC. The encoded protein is CASSLLAEQFF.

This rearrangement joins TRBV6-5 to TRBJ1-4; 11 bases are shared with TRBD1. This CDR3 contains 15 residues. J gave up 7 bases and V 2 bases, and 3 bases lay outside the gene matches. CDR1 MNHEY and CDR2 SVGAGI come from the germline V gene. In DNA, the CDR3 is TGTGCCAGCAGTTACCGCGGACAGGGGGCTGAAAAACTGTTTTTT. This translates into CASSYRGQGAEKLFF.

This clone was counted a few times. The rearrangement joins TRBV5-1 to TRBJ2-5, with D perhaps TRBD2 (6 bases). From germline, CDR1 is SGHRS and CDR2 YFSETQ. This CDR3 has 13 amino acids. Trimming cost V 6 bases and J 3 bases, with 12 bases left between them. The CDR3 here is CASNEGGKETQYF. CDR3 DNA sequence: TGCGCCAGCAATGAGGGCGGGAAAGAGACCCAGTACTTC. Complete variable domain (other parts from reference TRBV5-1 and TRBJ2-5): KAGVTQTPRYLIKTRGQQVTLSCSPISGHRSVSWYQQTPGQGLQFLFEYFSETQRNKGNFPGRFSGRQFSNSRSEMNVSTLELGDSALYLCASNEGGKETQYFGPGTRLLVL.

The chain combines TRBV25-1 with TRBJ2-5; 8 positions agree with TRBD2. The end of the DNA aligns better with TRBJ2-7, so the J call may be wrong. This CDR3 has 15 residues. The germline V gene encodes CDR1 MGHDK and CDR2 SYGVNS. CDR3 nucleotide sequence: TGTGCCAGCAGTGAATCGAGCGGGAGTTCCTACGAGCAGTACTTC. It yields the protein CASSESSGSSYEQYF.

The CDR3 sequence is CASSTNFVSYEQYF. CDR3 coding DNA: TGTGCCAGCAGCACAAACTTTGTCTCCTACGAGCAGTACTTC. The V and J genes are TRBV7-2 and TRBJ2-7; D is ambiguous. V lost 5 bases and J lost 0, with 11 bases in between. CDR1 and CDR2 from the germline V gene are SGHTA and FQGNSA. This CDR3 is built from 14 residues.

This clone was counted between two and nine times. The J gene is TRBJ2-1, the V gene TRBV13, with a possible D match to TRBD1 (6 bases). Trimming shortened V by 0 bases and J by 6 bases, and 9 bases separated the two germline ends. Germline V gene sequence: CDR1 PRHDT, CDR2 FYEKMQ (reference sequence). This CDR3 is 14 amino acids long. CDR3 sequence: CASSLGQGRNEQFF. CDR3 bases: TGTGCCAGCAGCTTAGGACAGGGTCGCAATGAGCAGTTCTTC.

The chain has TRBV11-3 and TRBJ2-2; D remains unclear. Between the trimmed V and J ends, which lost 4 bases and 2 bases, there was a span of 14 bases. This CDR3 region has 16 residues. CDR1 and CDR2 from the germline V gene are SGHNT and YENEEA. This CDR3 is CASSSLEPGNTGELFF. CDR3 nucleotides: TGTGCCAGCAGCTCCCTTGAGCCGGGTAACACCGGGGAGCTGTTTTTT. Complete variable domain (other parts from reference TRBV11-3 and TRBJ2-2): EAGVVQSPRYKIIEKKQPVAFWCNPISGHNTLYWYLQNLGQGPELLIRYENEEAVDDSQLPKDRFSAERLKGVDSTLKIQPAELGDSAVYLCASSSLEPGNTGELFFGEGSRLTVL.

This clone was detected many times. In nucleotides, the CDR3 is TGTGCCAGCAGCTCTATGGATGAGCAGTTCTTC. Protein product: CASSSMDEQFF. The rearrangement links TRBV5-4 to TRBJ2-1; D not certain. V lost 3 bases, J lost 8 bases, and 6 bases lay in between. Germline assignment: CDR1 SGHNT and CDR2 YYREEE (reference sequence). The CDR3 consists of 11 residues. Using reference TRBV5-4 and TRBJ2-1 for the parts outside the CDR3, the full variable domain is ETGVTQSPTHLIKTRGQQVTLRCSSQSGHNTVSWYQQALGQGPQFIFQYYREEENGRGNFPPRFSGLQFPNYSSELNVNALELDDSALYLCASSSMDEQFFGPGTRLTVL.

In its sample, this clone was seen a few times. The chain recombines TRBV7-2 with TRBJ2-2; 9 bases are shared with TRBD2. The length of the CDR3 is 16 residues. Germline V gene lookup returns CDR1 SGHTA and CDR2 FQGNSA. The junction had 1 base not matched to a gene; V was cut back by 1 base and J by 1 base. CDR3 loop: CASSLVSGRNTGELFF. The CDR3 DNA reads TGTGCCAGCAGCTTAGTTAGCGGGAGGAACACCGGGGAGCTGTTTTTT.

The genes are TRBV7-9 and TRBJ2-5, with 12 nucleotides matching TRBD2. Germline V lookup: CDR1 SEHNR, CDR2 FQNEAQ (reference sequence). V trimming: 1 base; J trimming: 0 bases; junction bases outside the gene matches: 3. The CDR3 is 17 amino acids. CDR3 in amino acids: CASSLGLAGDYQETQYF. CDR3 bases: TGTGCCAGCAGCTTAGGACTAGCGGGAGACTACCAAGAGACCCAGTACTTC. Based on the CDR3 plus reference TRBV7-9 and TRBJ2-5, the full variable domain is DTGVSQNPRHKITKRGQNVTFRCDPISEHNRLYWYRQTLGQGPEFLTYFQNEAQLEKSRLLSDRFSAERPKGSFSTLEIQRTEQGDSAMYLCASSLGLAGDYQETQYFGPGTRLLVL.

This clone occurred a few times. CDR3 DNA sequence: TGTGCCAGCTCACCACCGGGCAGGGGAGCTGAAGCTTTCTTT. Residues: CASSPPGRGAEAFF. This rearrangement joins TRBV18 to TRBJ1-1, with D possibly being TRBD1 (6 bases). Per germline, CDR1 KGHSH and CDR2 LQKENI. Trimming removed 0 bases at V and 6 bases at J, with 11 bases between. The CDR3 length is 14 residues.

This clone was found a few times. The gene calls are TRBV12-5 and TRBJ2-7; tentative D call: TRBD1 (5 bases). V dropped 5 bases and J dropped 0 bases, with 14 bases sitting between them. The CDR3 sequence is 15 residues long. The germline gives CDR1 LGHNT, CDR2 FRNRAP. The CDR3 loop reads CASGDSRGGSYEQYF. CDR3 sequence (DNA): TGTGCTAGTGGTGACAGCCGCGGTGGCTCCTACGAGCAGTACTTC. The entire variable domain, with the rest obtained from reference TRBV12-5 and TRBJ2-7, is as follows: DARVTQTPRHKVTEMGQEVTMRCQPILGHNTVFWYRQTMMQGLELLAYFRNRAPLDDSGMPKDRFSAEMPDATLATLKIQPSEPRDSAVYFCASGDSRGGSYEQYFGPGTRLTVT.

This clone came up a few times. The DNA for the CDR3 is TGCGCCAGCAGCTTTCTAGCGGGAGGTCGCAGCACGACAGATACGCAGTATTTT. Residues: CASSFLAGGRSTTDTQYF. This chain connects TRBV5-1 to TRBJ2-3; TRBD2 matches at 11 bases. The CDR3 runs 18 residues. Germline CDR1 SGHRS, CDR2 YFSETQ. J lost 3 bases, V lost 2 bases, and 11 bases had no gene match.

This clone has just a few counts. CDR3 DNA sequence: TGTGCCAGCAGTACCGGACCGCCAGGATTCGGGGCCAACGTCCTGACTTTC. The encoded protein is CASSTGPPGFGANVLTF. The chain joins TRBV21-1 to TRBJ2-6. TRBV21-1 is flagged as a pseudogene. The CDR3 runs 17 residues.